This passage covers 4 T cell receptor beta chains from one sample sequenced in a study of T cell repertoires in cytomegalovirus infection. Using its own MiXCR run on the reads, TCRdb lists one record per CDR3 protein. Of some 480,000 distinct CDR3 sequences listed, 30% to 40% are singletons. These TCRs are of unknown antigen specificity. Sequenced here: cultured PBMCs, sampled from culture after CMV antigen stimulation. Receptor source: a human donor in good health (CMV status not recorded). Some clones in this sample may be carry-over from other donors' samples.

This rearrangement joins TRBV6-2 or TRBV6-3 to TRBJ2-1; TRBD1 aligns across 12 bases. The CDR3 has 15 amino acids. The V segment lost 0 bases and the J segment 8 bases; nucleotides outside the gene matches: 2. CDR1 is MNHEY, CDR2 SVGEGT, per germline. CDR3 residues: CASSYSGTGGYEQFF. The CDR3 DNA reads as TGTGCCAGCAGTTACTCTGGGACAGGGGGCTATGAGCAGTTCTTC.

CDR3 bases: TGTGCCAGCAGCTTATTGGGGAACAATTCACCCCTCCACTTT. Translation gives CASSLLGNNSPLHF. This chain links TRBV7-9 with TRBJ1-6, with D unresolved. The germline V gene encodes CDR1 SEHNR and CDR2 FQNEAQ (reference sequence). V gave up 2 bases and J gave up 7 bases, with 9 bases separating them. This CDR3 is 14 amino acids long. Together with reference TRBV7-9 and TRBJ1-6, the CDR3 gives the full variable domain: DTGVSQNPRHKITKRGQNVTFRCDPISEHNRLYWYRQTLGQGPEFLTYFQNEAQLEKSRLLSDRFSAERPKGSFSTLEIQRTEQGDSAMYLCASSLLGNNSPLHFGNGTRLTVT.

This clonotype turned up a few times. The genes are TRBV27 and TRBJ1-5, with unresolved D. The V gene's germline CDR1 is MNHEY and CDR2 SMNVEV (reference sequence). This CDR3 has 16 amino acids. V dropped 5 bases and J dropped 6 bases, with 20 bases sitting between them. The CDR3 loop is CASSPVLGRFFQPQHF. Written as DNA, the CDR3 is TGTGCCAGCAGTCCAGTCCTCGGTCGCTTCTTTCAGCCCCAGCATTTT.

This clonotype has just a few counts. The rearrangement joins TRBV5-8 to TRBJ2-1; tentative D call: TRBD1 (5 bases). Looked up from germline, CDR1 is SGHTS and CDR2 is YDEGEE. The V end lost 5 bases, the J end lost 0 bases, and 15 bases lay between the germline ends. CDR3 length equals 16 residues. The CDR3 is CASSLGVLSSYNEQFF. CDR3 DNA: TGTGCCAGCAGTCTAGGGGTATTGAGCTCCTACAATGAGCAGTTCTTC.